This TCR beta chain was retrieved from a study of PD-L1 blockade in urothelial cancer listed by TCRdb under 2017. With respect to the entire study: Therapy was started in the mid-2010s for all patients, and atezolizumab 1,200 mg was administered intravenously every 3 weeks. Whole exome sequencing and RNA sequencing of pretreatment tumors were performed alongside TCR sequencing in the same patients. An exploratory multi-omic analysis was conducted of the somatic, immune and clinical correlates of response to PD-L1 blockade with atezolizumab in urothelial cancer. About nine tenths of the roughly 30 patients were males with bladder-origin urothelial cancer, and about 65% of the roughly 29 reported a prior smoking history. Pretreatment tumor samples and matched peripheral blood, collected serially before and after atezolizumab treatment, underwent TCR sequencing. An ECOG performance status of 0 or 1 was recorded for the patients, and 0 to 3 prior chemotherapy regimens had been received by the patients. Progression-free survival longer than 6 months counted as durable clinical benefit, and TCR features were additionally tested against both progression-free and overall survival. Blood samples were analyzed at two time points: 3 weeks after treatment start (second dose) and 6 weeks after treatment start. Durable clinical benefit was achieved by nine patients but not by the remaining 20. Blood samples gave median yields of about 150,000 T cells and 65,000 to 85,000 unique TCRs, along with a median clonality of approximately 0.08. Pretreatment blood TCR-seq was available for 30 or so patients, at least one posttreatment blood collection was obtained for 25 or so patients, and tumor TCR-seq was available for 25 or so patients. The full study reports these points: Improved progression-free and overall survival was associated with having pretreatment peripheral blood TCR clonality below the median. Greater expansion of tumor-associated TCR clones in peripheral blood 3 weeks after the start of treatment was observed in patients with durable benefit (n of about 22, p = 0.022). Small sample size (n ≈ 27) and many exploratory analyses mean the results are intended to be hypothesis-generating.

As regards this clone: Its antigen target is currently unknown. No much larger clonotype is one base removed from it; base qualities were not supplied.

The time point label of this sample denotes: peripheral blood 6 weeks after treatment start. A total of 29 patients with locally advanced or metastatic urothelial carcinoma, treated at Memorial Sloan Kettering on a trial protocol, made up the cohort. Peripheral blood mononuclear cells were collected pretreatment and during treatment, with between 1 and 8 total time points obtained per patient. The Qiagen DNeasy Blood extraction kit was used to purify genomic DNA from total PBMCs and tumor samples. PBMCs were collected pretreatment and during treatment and were isolated and stored as previously described. Synthetic TCR analog templates were spiked into each PCR to estimate absolute template abundance from read counts. The immunoSEQ assay used bias-controlled V and J gene primers to amplify TCRbeta CDR3 regions from genomic DNA. Sequencing of rearranged TCRbeta segments was performed at approximately 20X coverage. The authors' analysis ran thus. Clustering was used to correct sequencing errors, and CDR3s were annotated against IMGT to assign V, D and J genes. Downstream analyses used only productive TCRbeta rearrangements, leaving out any out-of-frame or stop-codon sequences. To compute clonality, Shannon entropy was normalized by the log of the number of unique productive sequences and then subtracted from one. Fisher's exact test with Benjamini-Hochberg correction, using a cutoff of adjusted p below 0.01, was how clones that differed between time points or between blood and tumor were identified. Not all clones reach the TCRdb copy of this immuneACCESS table, which keeps in-frame sequences only. Checked studies attribute under half of the gap to unresolved V genes and leave the rest unexplained. V, J and clone size derive from that table, while D and trimming were established from the DNA sequence. Here the sample has about 30,000 clones; around 80% occur a single time. The ten biggest clones cover about 3.5% of the sample.

Trimming removed 0 bases from V and 3 bases from J, leaving 8 bases between the germline ends. From its cysteine to its phenylalanine, the CDR3 spans 15 amino acids. Only the CDR3 region is kept as DNA, spanning 45 bases read in frame from base 1. CDR1 LNHNV and CDR2 YYDKDF are derived from the germline V gene (reference sequence). The rearranged segments are TRBV15 and TRBJ1-4; no D gene can be assigned with confidence. The sample here was PBMCs, taken around atezolizumab (anti-PD-L1) treatment. This sequence was found in a man in his sixties or seventies with urothelial cancer. The nucleotide sequence is TGTGCCACCAGCAGAGATCGCGGCCCTAATGAAAAACTGTTTTTT. Its amino acids are CATSRDRGPNEKLFF.